A single sample is the source of the 26 T cell receptor beta chains below, sequenced in a study of T cells in Graves' hyperthyroidism and ophthalmopathy. Amplification yielded TCR beta CDR3 regions, with RNA transcripts as the source. Initially, a first-round RT-PCR of the TCR CDR3 employed the HTBI primer set. TCRdb recomputed calls from the multiplex PCR reads with MiXCR, one row per CDR3 protein. Here the sample spans hundreds of thousands of distinct CDR3 sequences, roughly 16% being singletons. The specimen sequenced was blood. Receptors were obtained from a woman aged 40 to 55 with Graves' ophthalmopathy.

The chain uses TRBV5-1 and TRBJ2-5; a weak D match, TRBD2 (6 bases). CDR1 is SGHRS and CDR2 is YFSETQ in the germline V gene. The CDR3 extends over 15 amino acids. V lost 0 bases and J lost 5, with 14 bases in between. The CDR3 DNA reads as TGCGCCAGCAGCTTGGGACTAGGGGATCGCGAGACCCAGTACTTC. Amino acids: CASSLGLGDRETQYF.

This chain links TRBV5-1 with TRBJ1-1; TRBD1 aligns across 7 bases. The CDR3 sequence is 13 residues long. In germline, CDR1 is SGHRS, CDR2 YFSETQ. J gave up 0 bases and V 9 bases, and 5 bases lay outside the gene matches. CDR3 nucleotide sequence: TGCGCCACTCGGGGACAGCTGAACACTGAAGCTTTCTTT. Protein sequence: CATRGQLNTEAFF.

This chain joins TRBV29-1 and TRBJ1-1; D perhaps matches TRBD1 (5 bases). The germline CDR1 and CDR2 sequences are SQVTM and ANQGSEA. The CDR3 covers 11 residues. Trimming took 3 bases from V and 5 from J, leaving 7 bases between them. CDR3 amino acids: CSVEGGTEAFF. The CDR3 nucleotides read TGCAGCGTTGAGGGGGGTACTGAAGCTTTCTTT.

This clonotype turned up a few times. CDR3 DNA sequence: TGCGCCAGCAGCACCGCAGGGACTGGGGCCAACGTCCTGACTTTC. This encodes CASSTAGTGANVLTF. The genes are TRBV5-1 and TRBJ2-6; maybe TRBD1 (5 bases). Trimming stripped 4 bases from V and 2 bases from J, with 10 bases between. CDR1 and CDR2 from the germline V gene are SGHRS and YFSETQ. The CDR3 sequence is 15 residues long.

This clonotype was observed at least ten times. The genes are TRBV18 and TRBJ1-1; 10 bases map to TRBD1. The CDR3 sequence is 14 residues long. From germline, CDR1 is KGHSH and CDR2 LQKENI. V was pared by 3 bases and J by 4 bases, with 2 bases of the junction left unmatched. CDR3 DNA: TGTGCCAGCTCACCCCGGGACAGGGGCACTGAAGCTTTCTTT. Translation: CASSPRDRGTEAFF. Full variable domain (outside the CDR3, taken from reference TRBV18 and TRBJ1-1): NAGVMQNPRHLVRRRGQEARLRCSPMKGHSHVYWYRQLPEEGLKFMVYLQKENIIDESGMPKERFSAEFPKEGPSILRIQQVVRGDSAAYFCASSPRDRGTEAFFGQGTRLTVV.

There are many counts of this clonotype. The gene calls are TRBV20-1 and TRBJ2-4, with 10 bases that match TRBD1. The CDR3 extends over 14 amino acids. V was clipped by 6 bases and J by 9 bases; unmatched bases: 11. CDR1 is DFQATT and CDR2 is SNEGSKA in the germline V gene (reference sequence). CDR3 sequence: CSASGTGVWGIQYF. DNA of the CDR3: TGCAGTGCATCCGGGACAGGGGTTTGGGGCATTCAGTACTTC.

There are a few counts of this clonotype. V and J are TRBV6-2 or TRBV6-3 and TRBJ1-2; D not certain. Germline CDR1 is MNHEY and CDR2 is SVGEGT. Trimming pared 0 bases from V and 7 bases from J, leaving 12 bases between. The CDR3 totals 14 residues. CDR3 bases: TGTGCCAGCAGTTACTCTTCGGGAGCAGGTGGCTACACCTTC. Translated: CASSYSSGAGGYTF.

In this sample, this clonotype turned up many times. The genes are TRBV5-1 and TRBJ2-3; D not certain. V lost 4 bases, J lost 5 bases, and 14 bases lay in between. Germline CDR1 and CDR2: SGHRS and YFSETQ. The CDR3 consists of 14 residues. Written as DNA, the CDR3 is TGCGCCAGCAGCCCCGTCACTATACGAGATACGCAGTATTTT. It yields the protein CASSPVTIRDTQYF.

This clonotype showed up many times. This chain connects TRBV3-1 to TRBJ2-2, with 7 bases matching TRBD1. The CDR3 is 14 residues long. Unmatched junction bases numbered 8, after V lost 7 bases and J lost 6 bases. Germline V lookup: CDR1 LGHDT, CDR2 YNNKEL (reference sequence). CDR3 amino acids: CASTRDSIAGELFF. The CDR3 DNA follows: TGTGCCAGCACCCGGGACAGTATCGCCGGGGAGCTGTTTTTT.

The chain joins TRBV14 to TRBJ2-5; TRBD1 might be the D (6 bases). There are 16 residues in the CDR3. The germline V gene encodes CDR1 SGHDN and CDR2 FVKESK. Trimming stripped 2 bases from V and 4 bases from J, with 17 bases between. The CDR3 bases are TGTGCCAGCAGCCAAAGGCGAAGGGGGTGGAGAGAGACCCAGTACTTC. Translated, it gives CASSQRRRGWRETQYF.

This clonotype has a count of ten or more. The rearrangement uses TRBV20-1 and TRBJ2-1, with D possibly TRBD1 on 6 matching bases. The CDR3 sequence is 15 residues long. Germline CDR1 DFQATT, CDR2 SNEGSKA (reference sequence). V was shortened by 4 bases and J by 3 bases, with 16 bases between the two germline ends. The CDR3 DNA sequence: TGCAGTGCTACGCGGACAGCGATGGGCTACAATGAGCAGTTCTTC. Its protein product is CSATRTAMGYNEQFF.

This clonotype was detected a few times. The CDR3 reads CSARPYPGQGDYGYTF. Here the CDR3 DNA reads TGCAGTGCTAGACCCTACCCCGGGCAGGGAGACTATGGCTACACCTTC. This rearrangement joins TRBV20-1 to TRBJ1-2; a weak D match, TRBD1 (5 bases). V dropped 2 bases and J dropped 3 bases, with 19 bases sitting between them. Germline CDR1 DFQATT, CDR2 SNEGSKA (reference sequence). The CDR3 loop spans 16 amino acids.

The chain links TRBV4-1 to TRBJ2-3; no clear D. The germline V gene encodes CDR1 MGHRA and CDR2 YSYEKL. V dropped 4 bases and J dropped 2 bases, with 16 bases sitting between them. The CDR3 is made up of 16 amino acids. The chain's CDR3 is CASSPRESLNTDTQYF. In nucleotides, the CDR3 is TGCGCCAGCAGCCCCCGAGAAAGCCTTAACACAGATACGCAGTATTTT.

The gene calls are TRBV7-9 and TRBJ1-3; D is unclear. Trimming took off 2 bases at V and 0 bases at J, with 8 bases between the two ends. CDR1 is SEHNR and CDR2 is FQNEAQ in the germline V gene (reference sequence). The CDR3 is made up of 15 amino acids. The DNA of the CDR3 is TGTGCCAGCAGCTTAATTGGAAACTCTGGAAACACCATATATTTT. Its protein product is CASSLIGNSGNTIYF. The variable domain in full, with the rest retrieved from reference TRBV7-9 and TRBJ1-3, is DTGVSQNPRHKITKRGQNVTFRCDPISEHNRLYWYRQTLGQGPEFLTYFQNEAQLEKSRLLSDRFSAERPKGSFSTLEIQRTEQGDSAMYLCASSLIGNSGNTIYFGEGSWLTVV.

This chain uses TRBV6-2 or TRBV6-3 with TRBJ2-5; no reliable D call. Germline CDR1 is MNHEY and CDR2 is SVGEGT. The germline V and J ends were trimmed by 6 bases and 2 bases, with 13 bases remaining between them. The CDR3 sequence is 14 residues long. Written as DNA, the CDR3 is TGTGCCAGCAGCTTCCCGACACCTCAAGAGACCCAGTACTTC. It yields the protein CASSFPTPQETQYF.

This clonotype was counted a few times. The chain is built from TRBV6-1 and TRBJ2-7; 8 nucleotides agree with TRBD1. V shed 3 bases, J shed 6 bases, and the junction held 4 bases outside the gene matches. The CDR3 is 13 residues long. The V gene's germline CDR1 is MNHNS and CDR2 SASEGT. CDR3 DNA: TGTGCCAGCAGTGACCAGGGGGCGTCCGAGCAGTACTTC. Amino acid sequence: CASSDQGASEQYF.

Notes on this clonotype: This clone may be a read error of a much larger clone one base away. The V and J genes are TRBV4-1 and TRBJ2-7, with a tentative D call TRBD1 (6 bases). This CDR3 contains 15 residues. Germline assignment: CDR1 MGHRA and CDR2 YSYEKL. CDR3 residues: CASGQARQAPYEQYF. In DNA, the CDR3 is TGCGCCAGCGGCCAAGCCCGACAGGCTCCCTACGAGCAGTACTTC.

The rearrangement links TRBV29-1 to TRBJ2-2, with D tentatively TRBD1 (6 bases). The germline V gene encodes CDR1 SQVTM and CDR2 ANQGSEA. The CDR3 runs to 14 residues. V gave up 6 bases and J gave up 0 bases, with 11 bases separating them. The CDR3 DNA sequence: TGCAGCGTACCCCGGGACACGAACACCGGGGAGCTGTTTTTT. Amino acid sequence: CSVPRDTNTGELFF.

This clonotype was seen more than once but under ten times. This chain connects TRBV11-2 to TRBJ2-6; weak D call: TRBD1 (6 bases). Germline V CDR1 and CDR2: SGHAT, FQNNGV. V gave up 5 bases and J gave up 0 bases, with 11 bases separating them. The CDR3 length is 16 residues. The CDR3 nucleotides read TGTGCCAGCAGCCCCGCCAGGGGCTCTGGGGCCAACGTCCTGACTTTC. It codes for CASSPARGSGANVLTF. Combining the CDR3 with reference TRBV11-2 and TRBJ2-6 gives the whole variable domain EAGVAQSPRYKIIEKRQSVAFWCNPISGHATLYWYQQILGQGPKLLIQFQNNGVVDDSQLPKDRFSAERLKGVDSTLKIQPAKLEDSAVYLCASSPARGSGANVLTFGAGSRLTVL.

This clonotype was seen repeatedly, ten times or more. The chain joins TRBV12-3 or TRBV12-4 to TRBJ1-1; no definite D call. The CDR3 runs to 13 residues. With 6 bases removed from V and 3 bases from J, the gap between germline ends came to 11 bases. CDR3 DNA: TGTGCCAGCAGAGGACCTAGGTACACTGAAGCTTTCTTT. It translates to CASRGPRYTEAFF.

This clonotype was detected many times. The chain recombines TRBV11-2 with TRBJ1-1; D possibly corresponds to TRBD1 (5 bases). CDR3 length: 14 amino acids. CDR1 is SGHAT, CDR2 FQNNGV, per germline. V was pared by 6 bases and J by 2 bases, with 13 bases between. In DNA, the CDR3 is TGTGCCAGCAGGTCCGGGGGGAGTAACACTGAAGCTTTCTTT. Translation: CASRSGGSNTEAFF.

The CDR3 is CASSFTGSNEKLFF. The CDR3 DNA reads as TGCGCCAGCAGCTTTACAGGGTCTAATGAAAAACTGTTTTTT. V is TRBV5-1 and J is TRBJ1-4; a weak D match, TRBD1 (6 bases). Germline V lookup: CDR1 SGHRS, CDR2 YFSETQ. The ends were cut back, 2 bases at V and 3 bases at J, with 8 bases in the middle. The CDR3 is 14 residues long.

This clonotype has a count of ten or more. The chain uses TRBV3-1 and TRBJ2-5; 8 bases agree with TRBD2. The CDR3 covers 17 residues. The V segment lost 5 bases and the J segment 0 bases; nucleotides outside the gene matches: 11. The germline V gene encodes CDR1 LGHDT and CDR2 YNNKEL (reference sequence). The chain's CDR3 is CASSFRGGADHQETQYF. The DNA of the CDR3 is TGTGCCAGCAGCTTCCGGGGGGGTGCCGACCACCAAGAGACCCAGTACTTC.

This clonotype showed up just a few times. This chain connects TRBV5-1 to TRBJ2-3; 11 positions match TRBD2. This CDR3 is 16 amino acids long. J was trimmed by 5 bases and V by 4 bases; bases with no gene match: 9. Per the germline V gene, CDR1 is SGHRS and CDR2 is YFSETQ. The CDR3 DNA reads TGCGCCAGCAGCCTTTCTTTAGCGGGAGGGGTAGATACGCAGTATTTT. This sequence encodes CASSLSLAGGVDTQYF. Drawing the rest from reference TRBV5-1 and TRBJ2-3, the complete variable domain is KAGVTQTPRYLIKTRGQQVTLSCSPISGHRSVSWYQQTPGQGLQFLFEYFSETQRNKGNFPGRFSGRQFSNSRSEMNVSTLELGDSALYLCASSLSLAGGVDTQYFGPGTRLTVL.

As regards this clonotype: Being one base from a much bigger clone, this may be a read error. The chain recombines TRBV7-9 with TRBJ2-1, with no clear D. The J call may be in error: the DNA end matches TRBJ2-7 better. In germline, CDR1 is SEHNR, CDR2 FQNEAQ (reference sequence). This CDR3 comprises 15 residues. The CDR3 protein is CASSLLVNSYNEQYF. CDR3 nucleotide sequence: TGTGCCAGCAGCCTTCTTGTAAACTCCTACAATGAGCAGTACTTC.

The chain employs TRBV6-1 and TRBJ2-1, with 11 bases matching TRBD2. The CDR3 loop spans 15 amino acids. J was trimmed by 6 bases and V by 1 base; bases with no gene match: 2. Germline assignment: CDR1 MNHNS and CDR2 SASEGT. The CDR3 here is CASSEELAGANEQFF. CDR3 nucleotide sequence: TGTGCCAGCAGTGAAGAACTAGCGGGGGCCAATGAGCAGTTCTTC.